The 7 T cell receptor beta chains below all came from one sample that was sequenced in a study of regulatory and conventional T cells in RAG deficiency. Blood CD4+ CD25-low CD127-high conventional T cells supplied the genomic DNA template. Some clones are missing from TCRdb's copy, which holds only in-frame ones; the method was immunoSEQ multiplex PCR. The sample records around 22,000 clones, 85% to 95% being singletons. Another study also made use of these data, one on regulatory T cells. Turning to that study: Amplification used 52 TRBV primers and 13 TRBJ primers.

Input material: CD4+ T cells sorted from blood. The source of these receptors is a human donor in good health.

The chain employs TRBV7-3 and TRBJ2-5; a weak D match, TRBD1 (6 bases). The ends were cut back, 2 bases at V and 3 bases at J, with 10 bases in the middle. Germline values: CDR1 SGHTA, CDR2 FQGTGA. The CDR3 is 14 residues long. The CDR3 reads CASSLGSGEETQYF. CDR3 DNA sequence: TGTGCCAGCAGCTTAGGGTCAGGGGAAGAGACCCAGTACTTC.

The CDR3 loop is CAWSTGSNYGYTF. The DNA for the CDR3 is TGTGCCTGGAGTACAGGGTCCAACTATGGCTACACCTTC. The chain has TRBV30 and TRBJ1-2; D possibly corresponds to TRBD1 (6 bases). The V gene lost 2 bases and the J gene lost 2 bases, with 9 bases spanning the gap. CDR3 size: 13 residues. Germline V gene data show CDR1 as GTSNPN and CDR2 as SVGIG (reference sequence).

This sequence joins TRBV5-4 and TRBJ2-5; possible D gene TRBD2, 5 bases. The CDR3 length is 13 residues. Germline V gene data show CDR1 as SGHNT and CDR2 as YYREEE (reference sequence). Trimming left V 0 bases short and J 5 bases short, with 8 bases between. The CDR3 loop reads CASSLGGDETQYF. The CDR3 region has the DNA TGTGCCAGCAGCTTGGGGGGAGACGAGACCCAGTACTTC.

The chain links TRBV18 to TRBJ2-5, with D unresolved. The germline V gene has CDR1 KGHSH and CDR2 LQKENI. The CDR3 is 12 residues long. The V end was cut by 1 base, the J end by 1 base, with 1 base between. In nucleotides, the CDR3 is TGTGCCAGCTCACCACGCCAAGAGACCCAGTACTTC. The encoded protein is CASSPRQETQYF.

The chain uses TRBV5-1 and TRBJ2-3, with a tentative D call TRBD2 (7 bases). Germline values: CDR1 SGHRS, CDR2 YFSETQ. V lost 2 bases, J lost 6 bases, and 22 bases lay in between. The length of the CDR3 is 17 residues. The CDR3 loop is CASSLLSGGGPPDTQYF. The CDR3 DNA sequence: TGCGCCAGCAGCTTATTATCTGGGGGGGGGCCCCCGGATACGCAGTATTTT.

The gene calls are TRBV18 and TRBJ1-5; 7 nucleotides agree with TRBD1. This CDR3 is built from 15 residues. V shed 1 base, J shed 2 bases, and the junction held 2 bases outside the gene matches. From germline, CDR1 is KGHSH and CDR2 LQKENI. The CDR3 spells CASSPRDRGNQPQHF. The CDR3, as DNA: TGTGCCAGCTCACCACGTGACAGGGGCAATCAGCCCCAGCATTTT. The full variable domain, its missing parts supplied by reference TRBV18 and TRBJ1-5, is NAGVMQNPRHLVRRRGQEARLRCSPMKGHSHVYWYRQLPEEGLKFMVYLQKENIIDESGMPKERFSAEFPKEGPSILRIQQVVRGDSAAYFCASSPRDRGNQPQHFGDGTRLSIL.

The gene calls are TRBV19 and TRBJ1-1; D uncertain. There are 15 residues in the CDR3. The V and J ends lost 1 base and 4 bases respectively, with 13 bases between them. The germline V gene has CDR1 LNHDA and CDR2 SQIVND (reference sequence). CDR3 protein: CASSIVPRGGTEAFF. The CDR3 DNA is TGTGCCAGTAGTATAGTTCCTCGGGGTGGCACTGAAGCTTTCTTT.